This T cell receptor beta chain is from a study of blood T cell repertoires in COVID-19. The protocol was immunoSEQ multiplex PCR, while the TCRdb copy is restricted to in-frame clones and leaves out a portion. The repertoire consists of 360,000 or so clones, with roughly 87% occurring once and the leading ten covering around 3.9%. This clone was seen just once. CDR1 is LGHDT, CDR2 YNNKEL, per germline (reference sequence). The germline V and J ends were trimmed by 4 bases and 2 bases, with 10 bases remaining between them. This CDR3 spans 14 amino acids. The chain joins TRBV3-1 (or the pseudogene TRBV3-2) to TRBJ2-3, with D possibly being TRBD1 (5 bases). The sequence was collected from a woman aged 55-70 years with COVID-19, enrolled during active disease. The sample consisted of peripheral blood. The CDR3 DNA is TGTGCCAGCAGCCCCAGGGTTACCACAGATACGCAGTATTTT. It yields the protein CASSPRVTTDTQYF.